This T cell receptor beta chain was identified during a study of T-cell memory formation after mild COVID-19. CDR3 length: 18 amino acids. Trimming left V 0 bases short and J 6 bases short, with 21 bases between. Per the germline V gene, CDR1 is SGHRS and CDR2 is YFSETQ. From the 5' RACE reads, TCRdb called clonotypes with MiXCR, one entry per CDR3 protein. This table holds hundreds of thousands of distinct CDR3 sequences, roughly 15% found once. This rearrangement joins TRBV5-1 to TRBJ2-2; a possible D gene is TRBD1 (6 bases). Specimen: PBMCs or a T cell subset sorted from them (not recorded which). The clonotype originates from a man between 18 and 29 years old who had mild COVID-19 (a few samples of this study predate the infection). Cell type and time point are not known. The DNA of the CDR3 is TGCGCCAGCAGCTTGGGGGGGACATCCCCAGTTGTGGCCGGGGAGCTGTTTTTT. This encodes CASSLGGTSPVVAGELFF.